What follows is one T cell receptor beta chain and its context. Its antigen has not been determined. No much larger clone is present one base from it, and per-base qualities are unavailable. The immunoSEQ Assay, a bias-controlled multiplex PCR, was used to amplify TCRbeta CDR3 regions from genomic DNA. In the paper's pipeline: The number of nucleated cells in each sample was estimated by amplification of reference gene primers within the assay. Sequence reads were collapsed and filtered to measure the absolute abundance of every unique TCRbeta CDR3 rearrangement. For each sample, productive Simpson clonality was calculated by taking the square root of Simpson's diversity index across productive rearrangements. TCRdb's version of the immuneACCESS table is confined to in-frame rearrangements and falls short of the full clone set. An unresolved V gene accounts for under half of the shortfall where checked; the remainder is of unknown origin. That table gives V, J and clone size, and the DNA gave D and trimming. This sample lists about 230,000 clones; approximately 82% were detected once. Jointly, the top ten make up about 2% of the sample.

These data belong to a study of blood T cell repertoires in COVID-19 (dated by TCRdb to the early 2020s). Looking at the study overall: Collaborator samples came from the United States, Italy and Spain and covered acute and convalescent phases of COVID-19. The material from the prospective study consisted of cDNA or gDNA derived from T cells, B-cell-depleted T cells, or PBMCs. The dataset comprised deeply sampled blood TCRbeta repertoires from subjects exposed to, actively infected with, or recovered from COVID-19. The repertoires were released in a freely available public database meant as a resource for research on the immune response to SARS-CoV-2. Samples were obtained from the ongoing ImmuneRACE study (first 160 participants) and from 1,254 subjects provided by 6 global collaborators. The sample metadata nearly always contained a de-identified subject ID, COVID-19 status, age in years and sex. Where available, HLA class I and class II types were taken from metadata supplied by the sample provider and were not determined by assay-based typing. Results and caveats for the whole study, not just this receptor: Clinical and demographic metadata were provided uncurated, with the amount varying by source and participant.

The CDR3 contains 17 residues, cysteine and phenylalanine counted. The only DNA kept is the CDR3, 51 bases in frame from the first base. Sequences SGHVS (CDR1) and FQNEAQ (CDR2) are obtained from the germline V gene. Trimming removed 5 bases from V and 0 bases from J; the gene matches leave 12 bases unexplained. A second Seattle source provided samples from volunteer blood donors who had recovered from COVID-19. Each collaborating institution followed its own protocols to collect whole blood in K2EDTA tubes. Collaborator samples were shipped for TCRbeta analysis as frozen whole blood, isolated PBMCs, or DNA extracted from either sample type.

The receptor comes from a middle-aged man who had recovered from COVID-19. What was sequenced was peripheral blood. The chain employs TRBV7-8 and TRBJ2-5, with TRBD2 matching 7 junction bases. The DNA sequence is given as TGTGCCAGCAGCGGACGACCGGGACTACCCGACCAAGAGACCCAGTACTTC. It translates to CASSGRPGLPDQETQYF.